The source of this TCR beta chain is a study of T cell responses to AZD1222 COVID-19 vaccine. Overall study context: Second-dose schedules of about 4 or about 12 weeks were combined. General study points: In all cases, repertoires were sampled only after the peak T cell response. The study identified only five or six AZD1222 recipients as seropositive at baseline. The study reported that nearly half of spike-specific TCRs target unmutated variant regions.

On this clone: As yet, its antigen is unknown.

The repertoire was sequenced with immunoSEQ multiplex PCR; TCRdb's copy has only in-frame clones and lacks some. The sample has 100,000 or so clones, about 82% seen once. V was trimmed by 1 base and J by 5 bases, leaving 6 bases between them. The CDR3 totals 13 residues. Germline CDR1 SGHTA, CDR2 FQGNSA. This chain connects TRBV7-2 to TRBJ2-1, with D hard to call. The clonotype originates from an adult in good health. The sample here was peripheral blood, taken on day 0 of AZD1222 vaccination. CDR3 nucleotide sequence: TGTGCCAGCAGCTTAGTAGTAGACAATGAGCAGTTCTTC. It is translated as CASSLVVDNEQFF.